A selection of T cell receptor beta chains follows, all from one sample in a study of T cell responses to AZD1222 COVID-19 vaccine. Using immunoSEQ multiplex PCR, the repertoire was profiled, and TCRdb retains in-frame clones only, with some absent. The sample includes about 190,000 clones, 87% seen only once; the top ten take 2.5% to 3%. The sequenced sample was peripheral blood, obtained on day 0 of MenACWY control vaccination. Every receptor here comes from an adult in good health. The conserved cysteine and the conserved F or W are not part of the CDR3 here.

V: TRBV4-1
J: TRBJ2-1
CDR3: ASSQQENEQF

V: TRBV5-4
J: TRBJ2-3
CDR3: ASGTSVGSTDTQY

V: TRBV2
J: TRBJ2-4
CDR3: ASSAEGLLAKNIQY

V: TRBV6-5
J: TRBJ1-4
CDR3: ATRGSSNEKLF

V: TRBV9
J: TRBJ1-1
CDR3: ASSVDTNTEAF

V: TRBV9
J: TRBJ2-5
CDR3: ASSVSEETQY

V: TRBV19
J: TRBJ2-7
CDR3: ATSRTGPYEQY

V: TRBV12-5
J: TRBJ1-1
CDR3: ASRDRDNTEAF

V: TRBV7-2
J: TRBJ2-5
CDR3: ASSLLAGGAETQY

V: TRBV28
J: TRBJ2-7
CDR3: ASSFISRLFGEQY

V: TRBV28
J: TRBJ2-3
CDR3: AGAGGPIDTQY

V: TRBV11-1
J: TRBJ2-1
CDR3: ASSLKSGDEQF

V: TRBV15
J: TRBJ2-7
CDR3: ATSREGQAPQRGSYEQY

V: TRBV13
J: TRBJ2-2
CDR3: ASSFLTSGIPGELF

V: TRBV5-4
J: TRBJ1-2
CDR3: ASSLPQGTYGYT

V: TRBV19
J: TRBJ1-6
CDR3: ASSADRGNSPLH

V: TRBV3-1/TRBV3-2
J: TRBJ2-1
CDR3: ASSQRRTGLGNEQF

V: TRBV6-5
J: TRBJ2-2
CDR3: ASRDTGAGELF

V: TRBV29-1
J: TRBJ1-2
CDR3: SVEVGGYT

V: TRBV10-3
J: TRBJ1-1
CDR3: AISEFDEAF

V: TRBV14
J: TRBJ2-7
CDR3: ASSTTETYEQY

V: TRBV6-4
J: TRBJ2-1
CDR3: ASSPQLAGGYNEQF

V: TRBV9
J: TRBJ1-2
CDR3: ASSRGTGLSYGYT

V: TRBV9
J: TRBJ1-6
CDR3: ASSVGADNSPLH

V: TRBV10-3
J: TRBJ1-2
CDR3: AISPTLNYGYT

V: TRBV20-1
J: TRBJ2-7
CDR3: SASGPDTFYEQY

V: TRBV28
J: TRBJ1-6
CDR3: ASTSTRLGGLLISLH

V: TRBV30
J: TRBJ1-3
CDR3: AWSVPEPRRGGNTIY

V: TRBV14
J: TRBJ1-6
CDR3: ASSPTGGNSPLH

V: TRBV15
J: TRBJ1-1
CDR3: ATSRDRQANTEAF

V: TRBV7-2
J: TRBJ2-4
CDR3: ASSPGRLGRNIQY

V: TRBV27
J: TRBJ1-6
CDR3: ASSPRTGVSYNSPLH

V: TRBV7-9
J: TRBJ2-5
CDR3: ASSLMGGETQY

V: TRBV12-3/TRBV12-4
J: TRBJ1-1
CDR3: ASRDRASSEAF

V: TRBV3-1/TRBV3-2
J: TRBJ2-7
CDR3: ASSPGNSYEQY

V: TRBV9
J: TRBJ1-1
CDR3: ASSVASTDTEAF

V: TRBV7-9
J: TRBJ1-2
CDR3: ASSLDGAYGYT

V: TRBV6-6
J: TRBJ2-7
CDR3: ASTQEGRRLTYEQY

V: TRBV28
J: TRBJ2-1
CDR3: AVLAGTYNEQF

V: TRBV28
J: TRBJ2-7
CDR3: ASNPGVTNYEQY

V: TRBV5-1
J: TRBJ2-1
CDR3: ASSSRGEDEQF

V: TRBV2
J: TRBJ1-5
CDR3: ASSMTGNQPQH

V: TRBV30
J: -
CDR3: AWSEGQSYEQY

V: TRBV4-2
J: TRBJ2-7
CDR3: ASSQDLTGAYEQY

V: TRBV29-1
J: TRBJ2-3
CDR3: SVGTGGTDTQY

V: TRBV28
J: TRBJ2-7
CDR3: ASSLYRSTSHYEQY

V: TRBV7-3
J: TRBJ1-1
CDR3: ASSLSGPGEAF

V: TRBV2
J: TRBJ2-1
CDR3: ASTRMGLGTGEYNEQF

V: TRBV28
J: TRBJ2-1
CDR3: ASSPQGNNEQF

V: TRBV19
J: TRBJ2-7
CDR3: ASSMELQGTYEQY

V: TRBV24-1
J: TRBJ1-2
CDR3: ATSGETGGGNYGYT

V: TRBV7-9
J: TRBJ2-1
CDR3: ASSPWTSGGPDDEQF

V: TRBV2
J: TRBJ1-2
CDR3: ASQSGGAFRGYT

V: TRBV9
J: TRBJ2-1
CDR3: ASSSGWSYNEQF

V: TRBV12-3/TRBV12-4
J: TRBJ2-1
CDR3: ASRTGANNEQF